This is a list of T cell receptor beta chains from one sample in a study of identical twins. TCRdb reanalysed the 5' RACE reads using MiXCR and keeps one entry per CDR3 protein. Among more than 600,000 distinct CDR3 sequences listed, approximately 18% were seen once. These same data were also listed under a study on T cells expressing NK-cell markers.

The specimen was PBMCs. Receptors were obtained from a woman aged 18-29 years in good health. CDR3s include the opening cysteine and the closing phenylalanine or tryptophan. A D gene is named only where the DNA matches it firmly. Expanded clones get a size class; other rows say once, few or many, or leave the size out.

D	J	V	size	DNA	CDR3
-	TRBJ2-7	TRBV20-1	few	TGCAGTGCTAGAGATCCAGGCAGGGGAAATAACTACGAGCAGTACTTC	CSARDPGRGNNYEQYF
TRBD2	TRBJ2-1	TRBV4-2	few	TGTGCCAGCAGCCCCTTCGCAGCGGGGGGGCATGGTGAGCAGTTCTTC	CASSPFAAGGHGEQFF
TRBD2	TRBJ2-3	TRBV10-3	-	TGTGCCATCAGTGGAGGACTAGCGGGCCCAGATACGCAGTATTTT	CAISGGLAGPDTQYF
-	TRBJ2-3	TRBV7-2	few	TGTGCCAGCAGCTTAAACGGGAGCCCAGATACGCAGTATTTT	CASSLNGSPDTQYF
-	TRBJ1-1	TRBV6-2/TRBV6-3	-	TGTGCCAGCAGCTTACTCGACGCTGAAGCTTTCTTT	CASSLLDAEAFF
TRBD2	TRBJ2-5	TRBV11-1	few	TGTGCCAGCAGCATCGGGACTAGCGGGGCGGAAGGACAAGAGACCCAGTACTTC	CASSIGTSGAEGQETQYF
TRBD1	TRBJ1-1	TRBV20-1	few	TGCAGTGCTACAGGGGGCTATACTGAAGCTTTCTTT	CSATGGYTEAFF
-	TRBJ1-2	TRBV6-1	few	TGTGCCAGCACCCCGGACTACTATGGCTACACCTTC	CASTPDYYGYTF
-	TRBJ1-1	TRBV6-2/TRBV6-3	-	TGTGCCAGCAGTTACTCGAGGGGTATAGGGAACACTGAAGCTTTCTTT	CASSYSRGIGNTEAFF
-	TRBJ2-7	TRBV20-1	-	TGCAGTGCCCCCGACCTGGCCCAACGTGAGCAGTACTTC	CSAPDLAQREQYF
-	TRBJ2-1	TRBV30	-	TGTGCCTGGAGTGGGTTCCGAGGGGAGCCCCTCCCGTACAATGAGCAGTTCTTC	CAWSGFRGEPLPYNEQFF
-	TRBJ2-7	TRBV20-1	-	TGCAGTTCAAGCTTGGGGCCTTGGTACGAGCAGTACTTC	CSSSLGPWYEQYF